This paragraph covers one T cell receptor (beta chain) sequence. This sample stems from a study of blood T cell repertoires in COVID-19. For the study at large: T cells, B-cell-depleted T cells, or PBMCs supplied cDNA or gDNA.

This table comes from immunoSEQ multiplex PCR, and its TCRdb copy is limited to in-frame clones, with some not included. The table records 150,000 to 200,000 clones, around 84% of them present only once. This CDR3 contains 14 residues. The germline V and J ends were trimmed by 3 bases and 2 bases, with 10 bases remaining between them. Germline V gene lookup returns CDR1 MDHEN and CDR2 SYDVKM. Seattle participants joined during active infection and were tracked over time. The chain recombines TRBV28 with TRBJ1-2; a weak D match, TRBD1 (5 bases). What was sequenced was peripheral blood. This clonotype was obtained from a woman between 65 and 79 years old with COVID-19, enrolled during active disease. Here the CDR3 DNA reads TGTGCCAGCAGTTTTGGGGCAACCAACTATGGCTACACCTTC. Translated: CASSFGATNYGYTF.